This T cell receptor beta chain originates from a study of tumor-infiltrating lymphocytes in primary liver carcinoma. Both RNA and DNA were isolated together from around 20-30 mg of bulk tissue that had not been sorted. Patients carried chronic HBV infection without prior treatment. Whichever tumor sample was examined, it had over 75% viable tumor cells. TCR beta cDNA was reverse-transcribed from 500 to 550 ng of total RNA. The reaction used a constant-region primer and ProtoScript II reverse transcriptase. Slightly modified ARM-PCR served as the procedure for the TCR beta libraries. These libraries came from three rounds of nested multiplex PCR. TCRdb re-called the multiplex PCR reads through MiXCR, storing one row per CDR3 protein. Found here are some 190,000 distinct CDR3 sequences, 70% to 90% of them singletons; the top ten hold 15% to 20%. Study observations and caveats: Tumor-adjacent and tumor-blood pairs showed less overlap than tumor region pairs. The top-250-clone fraction was significantly higher in tumors than in blood (p = 0.039).

A remark on this clonotype: Its antigen remains unknown. The germline gene is not matched at one end of the junction; a read error may be the cause.

The TCR sequence derives from a middle-aged man with primary liver carcinoma and hepatitis B virus infection. The sequenced sample consisted of tumor tissue from primary liver carcinoma.

CDR3: CAISRTLVSSLHF. In DNA form, the CDR3 reads TGTGCTATCAGCCGGACACTGGTTTCATCCCTCCACTTT. The J gene is TRBJ1-6, the V gene TRBV11-1, with D possibly matching TRBD1 (5 bases). The CDR3 sequence is 13 residues long. The germline V gene encodes CDR1 SGHAT and CDR2 FQDESV (reference sequence).